The 2 T cell receptor beta chains below all came from one sample that was sequenced in a study of blood T cell repertoires in COVID-19. The protocol was immunoSEQ multiplex PCR, while the TCRdb copy is restricted to in-frame clones and leaves out a portion. The sample records roughly 120,000 clones, approximately 81% being singletons. Source material: peripheral blood. Source of these receptors: a human donor in a cohort sampled during active COVID-19.

The chain carries TRBV11-3 and TRBJ1-2, with D unresolved. The germline V and J ends were trimmed by 9 bases and 8 bases, with 10 bases remaining between them. The CDR3 has 10 amino acids. Per germline, CDR1 SGHNT and CDR2 YENEEA. For the CDR3, the DNA is TGTGCCAGGTGGCGGGGAGGCTACACCTTC. Translation gives CARWRGGYTF.

The chain couples TRBV6-2 or TRBV6-3 to TRBJ1-2, with 7 bases aligning to TRBD1. With V trimmed by 6 bases and J by 5 bases, 6 bases remained unmatched. In germline, CDR1 is MNHEY, CDR2 SVGEGT. The CDR3 covers 13 residues. The CDR3 DNA reads TGTGCCAGCAGCCCCGGGACAGTATATGGCTACACCTTC. As protein: CASSPGTVYGYTF.